These T cell receptor beta chains were read from a single sample in a study of shared clonotypes between healthy human individuals. TCRdb's copy holds only in-frame clones and misses some; the assay was immunoSEQ multiplex PCR. The sample records about 680,000 clones, roughly 70% being singletons. The sequenced sample was memory CD4+ T cells sorted from blood. These receptor sequences come from a young woman in good health. Both conserved end residues are part of each CDR3. The D gene is left open where the match is weak. The listing skips clone size in some rows; elsewhere it reads once, few, many or a size class.

j_call: TRBJ1-2; d_call: -; v_call: TRBV5-1; clone_size: once; cdr3_aa: CASSLGPEGGRTLKTF; cdr3_nt: TGCGCCAGCAGCTTGGGTCCCGAAGGGGGGAGGACCTTGAAGACCTTC
j_call: TRBJ1-5; d_call: -; v_call: TRBV7-9; clone_size: -; cdr3_aa: CASSLHSQPQHF; cdr3_nt: TGTGCCAGCAGCTTACATAGTCAGCCCCAGCATTTT
j_call: TRBJ1-4; d_call: TRBD1; v_call: TRBV29-1; clone_size: many; cdr3_aa: CSVAGGGSEKLFF; cdr3_nt: TGCAGCGTTGCAGGGGGGGGAAGTGAAAAACTGTTTTTT
j_call: TRBJ1-4; d_call: -; v_call: TRBV2; clone_size: many; cdr3_aa: CASSEPLNEKLFF; cdr3_nt: TGTGCCAGCAGTGAACCCCTTAATGAAAAACTGTTTTTT
j_call: TRBJ2-2; d_call: -; v_call: TRBV2; clone_size: -; cdr3_aa: CASSIRDLNTGELFF; cdr3_nt: TGTGCCAGCAGTATACGGGACCTGAACACCGGGGAGCTGTTTTTT
j_call: TRBJ1-2; d_call: -; v_call: TRBV18; clone_size: few; cdr3_aa: CASSLSGNYGYTF; cdr3_nt: TGTGCCAGCTCCCTCTCCGGTAACTATGGCTACACCTTC
j_call: TRBJ2-3; d_call: TRBD2; v_call: TRBV5-5; clone_size: -; cdr3_aa: CASSPGLAGVGTDTQYF; cdr3_nt: TGTGCCAGCAGCCCCGGACTAGCGGGAGTCGGGACAGATACGCAGTATTTT
j_call: TRBJ1-4; d_call: -; v_call: TRBV10-3; clone_size: -; cdr3_aa: CAISESGLGEKLFF; cdr3_nt: TGTGCCATCAGTGAGTCGGGCCTTGGTGAAAAACTGTTTTTT
j_call: TRBJ2-1; d_call: -; v_call: TRBV28; clone_size: -; cdr3_aa: CASTSAAADNEQFF; cdr3_nt: TGTGCCAGCACCTCCGCCGCGGCAGACAATGAGCAGTTCTTC
j_call: TRBJ1-2; d_call: -; v_call: TRBV30; clone_size: few; cdr3_aa: CAWGLAGGYTF; cdr3_nt: TGTGCCTGGGGATTGGCGGGTGGCTACACCTTC
j_call: TRBJ1-4; d_call: -; v_call: TRBV19; clone_size: -; cdr3_aa: CASSRGSEKLFF; cdr3_nt: TGTGCCAGTAGCCGCGGATCGGAAAAACTGTTTTTT
j_call: TRBJ1-1; d_call: -; v_call: TRBV18; clone_size: -; cdr3_aa: CASSRSKNTEAFF; cdr3_nt: TGTGCCAGCTCACGGAGCAAGAACACTGAAGCTTTCTTT
j_call: TRBJ2-7; d_call: -; v_call: TRBV6-5; clone_size: -; cdr3_aa: CASKGIGLGYEQYF; cdr3_nt: TGTGCCAGCAAAGGGATAGGACTCGGGTACGAGCAGTACTTC
j_call: TRBJ1-3; d_call: -; v_call: TRBV6-5; clone_size: few; cdr3_aa: CASSYSGSGNTIYF; cdr3_nt: TGTGCCAGCAGTTACTCGGGGTCTGGAAACACCATATATTTT
j_call: TRBJ1-4; d_call: -; v_call: TRBV5-5; clone_size: -; cdr3_aa: CASSLTPAANEKLFF; cdr3_nt: TGTGCCAGCAGCTTGACCCCCGCGGCTAATGAAAAACTGTTTTTT
j_call: TRBJ2-2; d_call: TRBD2; v_call: TRBV28; clone_size: -; cdr3_aa: CASSPLTSGRFGELFF; cdr3_nt: TGTGCCAGCAGTCCCCTCACTAGCGGGAGATTCGGGGAGCTGTTTTTT
j_call: TRBJ1-1; d_call: -; v_call: TRBV29-1; clone_size: -; cdr3_aa: CSAPRGGSGEAFF; cdr3_nt: TGCAGCGCCCCTCGAGGGGGATCGGGTGAAGCTTTCTTT
j_call: TRBJ1-2; d_call: -; v_call: TRBV28; clone_size: -; cdr3_aa: CASSSGTPVGGYTF; cdr3_nt: TGTGCCAGCAGTTCCGGGACGCCGGTGGGCGGCTACACCTTC
j_call: TRBJ2-7; d_call: TRBD2; v_call: TRBV4-2; clone_size: -; cdr3_aa: CASSQQAGLDLIYEQYF; cdr3_nt: TGTGCCAGCAGCCAACAAGCGGGGCTAGACCTTATATACGAGCAGTACTTC
j_call: TRBJ2-2; d_call: -; v_call: TRBV19; clone_size: once; cdr3_aa: CASSDRLVRIGELFF; cdr3_nt: TGTGCCAGTAGTGACAGACTAGTCCGGATCGGGGAGCTGTTTTTT